The present T cell receptor (beta chain) was sequenced within a study of blood T cells in healthy people across ages. Regarding the study as a whole: Both naive CD4+ cell counts and diversity were greater in long-lived donors than in aged donors.

This CDR3 is 12 amino acids long. Germline V gives CDR1 DFQATT, CDR2 SNEGSKA (reference sequence). This clonotype was seen a few times. Antigen specificity is unknown. A J-beta primer mix and a sample-barcoded 5' primer were used in a second PCR of about 7 to 12 cycles. Each cDNA was tagged by a template-switch adaptor containing 12 random nucleotides. A minimum of 3 million CDR3-containing paired-end reads was obtained for each sample. TCRdb called the 5' RACE reads again in MiXCR, with one record for every CDR3 protein. Found here are 910,000 or so distinct CDR3 sequences, just over 50% of them singletons; the top ten hold about a fifth.

Specimen: blood. The V call is TRBV20-1, the J call TRBJ2-7; the match to TRBD1 covers 10 bases. The assigned J gene may be wrong: the sequence end matches TRBJ2-5 better. The receptor's source is a woman aged 55-69 years in good health. As DNA, the CDR3 is TGCAGTGCCGACAGGGGGCTGGAGACCCAGTACTTC. It yields the protein CSADRGLETQYF.